These 18 T cell receptor beta chains came from one sample sequenced in a study of post-analysis software for immune sequencing data. Study-level results: Controls had lower frequencies than patients of five TRBV segments, which included TRBV5-6, TRBV5-1 and TRBV20-1.

Included in the TCR beta cDNA libraries were unique molecular identifiers. MiXCR was run by TCRdb on the PCR reads, yielding one entry per CDR3 protein. The repertoire has 430,000 or so distinct CDR3 sequences, more than 30% of them found once; the top ten carry less than 8%. These receptors' targets are unknown. The sequenced sample was blood. Receptor source: a girl aged 2-9 years with multiple sclerosis.

DNA of the CDR3: TGTGCCAGCAGCCCGGGACAGACTAATAATGAAAAACTGTTTTTT. This translates into CASSPGQTNNEKLFF. The chain couples TRBV14 to TRBJ1-4; TRBD1 agrees at 7 bases. After removal of 4 bases from V and 4 bases from J, the junction contained 6 bases not matched to a gene. The CDR3 loop spans 15 amino acids. The germline CDR1 and CDR2 sequences are SGHDN and FVKESK.

This clonotype was picked up a small number of times. The V and J genes are TRBV6-6 and TRBJ2-7; D gene unclear. CDR1 MNHNY and CDR2 SVGAGI come from the germline V gene (reference sequence). The ends were cut back, 2 bases at V and 7 bases at J, with 9 bases in the middle. This CDR3 comprises 12 residues. This CDR3 is CASSYGVGEQYF. In DNA form, the CDR3 reads TGTGCCAGCAGTTACGGGGTTGGGGAGCAGTACTTC.

V usage is TRBV7-9 and J usage is TRBJ2-7; no firm D call. The CDR3 has 14 amino acids. The V gene lost 5 bases and the J gene lost 2 bases, with 13 bases spanning the gap. Per the germline V gene, CDR1 is SEHNR and CDR2 is FQNEAQ (reference sequence). DNA for the CDR3: TGTGCCAGCAGCCACCTCAGACGCACCTACGAGCAGTACTTC. Translated: CASSHLRRTYEQYF.

The rearrangement links TRBV7-9 to TRBJ1-1, with 10 nucleotides matching TRBD1. CDR1 and CDR2 (germline): SEHNR, FQNEAQ (reference sequence). The CDR3 is made up of 15 amino acids. The V gene end was trimmed by 4 bases and the J gene end by 5 bases; junction bases not matched to a gene: 7. CDR3 DNA sequence: TGTGCCAGCAGCTCCAGGACAGGGGGGCGGACTGAAGCTTTCTTT. This codes for CASSSRTGGRTEAFF.

The V call is TRBV7-9, the J call TRBJ2-3; 8 nucleotides match TRBD1. Germline trimming cut 5 bases from V and 4 bases from J; bases unmatched to any gene: 5. The V gene's germline CDR1 is SEHNR and CDR2 FQNEAQ (reference sequence). The CDR3 spans 14 residues. This CDR3 reads CASSRGQGPDTQYF. CDR3 nucleotide sequence: TGTGCCAGCAGCCGCGGACAGGGACCAGATACGCAGTATTTT.

The chain carries TRBV24-1 and TRBJ1-2; D gene uncertain. The V end was cut by 5 bases, the J end by 2 bases, with 14 bases between. This CDR3 has 15 residues. The germline gives CDR1 KGHDR, CDR2 SFDVKD. CDR3 bases: TGTGCCACCAGTGGTCGCACCGGGAGGAACTATGGCTACACCTTC. This encodes CATSGRTGRNYGYTF.

The chain links TRBV7-9 to TRBJ2-7; D gene ambiguous. Deletions cut 4 bases from V and 0 bases from J, with 10 bases between. In germline, CDR1 is SEHNR, CDR2 FQNEAQ (reference sequence). This CDR3 has 14 amino acids. The CDR3 reads CASSSLMASYEQYF. CDR3 coding DNA: TGTGCCAGCAGCTCGCTGATGGCCTCCTACGAGCAGTACTTC. Using reference TRBV7-9 and TRBJ2-7 for the parts outside the CDR3, the full variable domain is DTGVSQNPRHKITKRGQNVTFRCDPISEHNRLYWYRQTLGQGPEFLTYFQNEAQLEKSRLLSDRFSAERPKGSFSTLEIQRTEQGDSAMYLCASSSLMASYEQYFGPGTRLTVT.

In its sample, this clonotype was seen a few times. V and J are TRBV6-5 and TRBJ2-1; 12 nucleotides align to TRBD2. The CDR3 contains 16 residues. The V segment lost 6 bases and the J segment 9 bases; nucleotides outside the gene matches: 12. In germline, CDR1 is MNHEY, CDR2 SVGAGI. CDR3 nucleotide sequence: TGTGCCAGCAGGAGTAGTATACTAGCGGGAGGTCGTGAGCAGTTCTTC. Translation gives CASRSSILAGGREQFF.

The V gene is TRBV3-1, the J gene TRBJ1-5; weak D call: TRBD1 (6 bases). This CDR3 comprises 13 residues. V lost 3 bases and J 6 bases, leaving 9 bases between the germline ends. The germline gives CDR1 LGHDT, CDR2 YNNKEL (reference sequence). CDR3 bases: TGTGCCAGCAGCCAGGGGGCGGCTCAGCCCCAGCATTTT. Translating it yields CASSQGAAQPQHF.

The chain couples TRBV5-6 to TRBJ2-3, with a weak D call TRBD2 (7 bases). The CDR3 totals 13 residues. From germline, CDR1 is SGHDT and CDR2 YYEEEE. V was trimmed by 3 bases and J by 4 bases, leaving 9 bases between them. The CDR3 DNA is TGTGCCAGCAGCTGGGGGGGCCCAGATACGCAGTATTTT. Amino acids: CASSWGGPDTQYF.

For this clonotype: Its ends do not fully match the called genes, so a read error is possible. This chain links TRBV10-3 with TRBJ1-5; D remains ambiguous. The CDR3 extends over 17 amino acids. The germline CDR1 and CDR2 sequences are ENHRY and SYGVKD. The CDR3 nucleotides read TGTGCCATCGGATGGGTCGGGAGTTCTGGGCGCAATCAGCCCCGGCATTTT. It yields the protein CAIGWVGSSGRNQPRHF.

This clonotype was seen a handful of times. The gene calls are TRBV28 and TRBJ2-7; D is ambiguous. CDR1 is MDHEN and CDR2 is SYDVKM in the germline V gene. The CDR3 is 13 amino acids. Trimming stripped 6 bases from V and 2 bases from J, with 11 bases between. The chain's CDR3 is CASRTPSAYEQYF. CDR3 in DNA: TGTGCCAGCAGAACCCCATCTGCCTACGAGCAGTACTTC.

V gene TRBV27 combines with J gene TRBJ2-7; D may be TRBD1 (5 bases). The CDR3 contains 13 residues. CDR1 is MNHEY, CDR2 SMNVEV, per germline (reference sequence). V lost 7 bases to trimming and J lost 1 base, with 11 bases between them. The DNA of the CDR3 is TGTGCCAGCATAGGGGTGACTTCCTACGAGCAGTACTTC. As protein: CASIGVTSYEQYF.

In this sample, this clonotype turned up a few times. The chain joins TRBV9 to TRBJ1-6; no firm D call. The CDR3 contains 13 residues. The ends were cut back, 0 bases at V and 9 bases at J, with 7 bases in the middle. Germline V gives CDR1 SGDLS, CDR2 YYNGEE. The CDR3 DNA is TGTGCCAGCAGCGTAGGAGGGAGTTCACCCCTCCACTTT. Amino acid sequence: CASSVGGSSPLHF.

The chain recombines TRBV28 with TRBJ2-4; D gene unclear. V was trimmed by 5 bases and J by 6 bases, leaving 20 bases between them. Per germline, CDR1 MDHEN and CDR2 SYDVKM. This CDR3 contains 16 residues. As DNA, the CDR3 is TGTGCCAGCAGTCCGCGAAGTTGGGCGGTAGGAAACATTCAGTACTTC. Amino acids: CASSPRSWAVGNIQYF.

This sequence joins TRBV7-2 and TRBJ2-1; TRBD2 might be the D (6 bases). Germline V gene sequence: CDR1 SGHTA, CDR2 FQGNSA. CDR3 length: 14 amino acids. V was shortened by 0 bases and J by 8 bases, with 11 bases between the two germline ends. CDR3 residues: CASSLAGLSDEQFF. The DNA for the CDR3 is TGTGCCAGCAGCTTAGCGGGACTTTCCGATGAGCAGTTCTTC.

This clonotype was recorded a few times. The chain is built from TRBV7-6 and TRBJ2-7; a weak D match, TRBD2 (5 bases). Germline V lookup: CDR1 SGHVS, CDR2 FNYEAQ. The germline V and J ends were trimmed by 5 bases and 4 bases, with 6 bases remaining between them. CDR3 length: 11 residues. The CDR3: CASSERYEQYF. The DNA of the CDR3 is TGTGCCAGCAGCGAGCGGTACGAGCAGTACTTC.

A few counts support this clonotype. This chain joins TRBV28 and TRBJ2-5, with 7 nucleotides matching TRBD1. The assigned J gene may be wrong: the sequence end matches TRBJ2-7 better. Germline lookup yields CDR1 MDHEN and CDR2 SYDVKM. The CDR3 is 14 residues long. The CDR3 sequence: CASTPGQSTYEQYF. The CDR3 nucleotides read TGTGCCAGCACACCGGGACAGAGCACCTACGAGCAGTACTTC.